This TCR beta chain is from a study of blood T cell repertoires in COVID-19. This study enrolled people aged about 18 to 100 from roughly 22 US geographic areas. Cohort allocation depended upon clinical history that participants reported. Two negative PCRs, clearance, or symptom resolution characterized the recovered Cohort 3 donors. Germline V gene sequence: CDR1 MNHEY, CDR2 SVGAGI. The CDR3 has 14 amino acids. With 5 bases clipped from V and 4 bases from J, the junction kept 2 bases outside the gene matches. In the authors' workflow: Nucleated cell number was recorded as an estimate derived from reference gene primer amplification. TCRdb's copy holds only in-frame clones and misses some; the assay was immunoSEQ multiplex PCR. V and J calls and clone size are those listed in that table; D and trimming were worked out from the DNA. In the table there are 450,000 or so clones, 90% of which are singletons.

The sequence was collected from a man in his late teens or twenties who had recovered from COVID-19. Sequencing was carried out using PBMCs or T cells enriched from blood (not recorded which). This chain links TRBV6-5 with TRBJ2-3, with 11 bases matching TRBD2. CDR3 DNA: TGTGCCAGCAGTAGGGGACTAGCGGCAGATACGCAGTATTTT. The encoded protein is CASSRGLAADTQYF.